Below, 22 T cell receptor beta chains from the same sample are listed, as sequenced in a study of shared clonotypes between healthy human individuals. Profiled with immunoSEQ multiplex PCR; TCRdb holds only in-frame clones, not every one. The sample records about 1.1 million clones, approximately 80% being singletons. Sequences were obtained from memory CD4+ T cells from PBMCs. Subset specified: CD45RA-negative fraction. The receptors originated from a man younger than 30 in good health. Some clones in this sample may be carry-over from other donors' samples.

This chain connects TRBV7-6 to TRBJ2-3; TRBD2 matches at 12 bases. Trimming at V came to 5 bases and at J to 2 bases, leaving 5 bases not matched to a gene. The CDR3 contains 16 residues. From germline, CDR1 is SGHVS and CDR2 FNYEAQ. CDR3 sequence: CASSPGLAGNTDTQYF. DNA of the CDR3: TGTGCCAGCAGCCCCGGACTAGCGGGGAACACAGATACGCAGTATTTT.

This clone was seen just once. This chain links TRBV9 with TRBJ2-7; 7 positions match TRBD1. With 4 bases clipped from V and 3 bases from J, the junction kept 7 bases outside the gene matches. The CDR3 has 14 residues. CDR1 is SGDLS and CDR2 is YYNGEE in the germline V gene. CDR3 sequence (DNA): TGTGCCAGCAGCCGCACCGGGGACAGCTACGAGCAGTACTTC. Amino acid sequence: CASSRTGDSYEQYF.

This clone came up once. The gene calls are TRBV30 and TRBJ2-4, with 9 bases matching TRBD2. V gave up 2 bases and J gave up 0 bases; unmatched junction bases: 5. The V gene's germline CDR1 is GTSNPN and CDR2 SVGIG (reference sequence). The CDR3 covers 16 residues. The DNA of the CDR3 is TGTGCCTGGAGTCATCTAGCGGGATTAGCCAAAAACATTCAGTACTTC. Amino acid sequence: CAWSHLAGLAKNIQYF.

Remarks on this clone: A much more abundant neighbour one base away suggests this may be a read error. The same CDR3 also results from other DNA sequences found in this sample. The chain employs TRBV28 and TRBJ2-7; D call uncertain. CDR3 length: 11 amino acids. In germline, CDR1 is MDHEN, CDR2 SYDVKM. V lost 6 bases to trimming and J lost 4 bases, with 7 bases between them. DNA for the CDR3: TGTGCCAGCAGCCGCCAGTACGAGCAGTACTTC. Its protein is CASSRQYEQYF.

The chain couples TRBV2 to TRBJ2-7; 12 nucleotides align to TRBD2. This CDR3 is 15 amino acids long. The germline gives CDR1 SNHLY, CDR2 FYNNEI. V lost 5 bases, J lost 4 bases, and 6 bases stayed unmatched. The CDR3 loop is CASSRTSGIFYEQYF. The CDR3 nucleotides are TGTGCCAGCAGTCGGACTAGCGGGATTTTTTACGAGCAGTACTTC.

DNA for the CDR3: TGTGCCAGCAGCGTACGCAGGGCGGGCAATGAGCAGTTCTTC. It codes for CASSVRRAGNEQFF. The chain recombines TRBV9 with TRBJ2-1; D tentatively reads TRBD1 or TRBD2 (5 bases each). The germline gives CDR1 SGDLS, CDR2 YYNGEE. The CDR3 consists of 14 residues. V gave up 1 base and J gave up 6 bases, with 11 bases separating them.

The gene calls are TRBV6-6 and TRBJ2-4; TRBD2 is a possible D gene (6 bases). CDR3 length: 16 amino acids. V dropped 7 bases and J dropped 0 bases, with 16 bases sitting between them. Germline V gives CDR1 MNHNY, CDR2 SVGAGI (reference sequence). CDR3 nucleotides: TGTGCCAGCACCACAGGAGGGCAGTTAGCCAAAAACATTCAGTACTTC. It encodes CASTTGGQLAKNIQYF.

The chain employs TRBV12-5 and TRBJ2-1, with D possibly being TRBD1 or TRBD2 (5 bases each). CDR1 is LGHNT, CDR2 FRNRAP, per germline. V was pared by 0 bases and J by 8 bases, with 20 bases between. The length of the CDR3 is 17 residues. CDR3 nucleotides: TGTGCTAGTGGTTTGGTACTAGTCGGAGAGGGGTCCGATGAGCAGTTCTTC. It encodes CASGLVLVGEGSDEQFF.

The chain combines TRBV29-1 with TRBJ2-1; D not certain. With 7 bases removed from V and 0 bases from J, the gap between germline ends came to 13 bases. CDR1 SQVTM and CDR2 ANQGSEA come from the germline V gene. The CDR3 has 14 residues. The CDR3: CSAGRASSYNEQFF. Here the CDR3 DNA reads TGCAGCGCCGGACGGGCAAGCTCCTACAATGAGCAGTTCTTC.

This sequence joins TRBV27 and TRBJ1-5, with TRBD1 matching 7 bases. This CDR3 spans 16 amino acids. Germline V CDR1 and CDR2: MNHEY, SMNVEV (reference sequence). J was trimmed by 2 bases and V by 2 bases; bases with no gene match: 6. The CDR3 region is CASSLGTGVRNQPQHF. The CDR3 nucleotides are TGTGCCAGCAGTTTAGGTACAGGGGTCCGCAATCAGCCCCAGCATTTT.

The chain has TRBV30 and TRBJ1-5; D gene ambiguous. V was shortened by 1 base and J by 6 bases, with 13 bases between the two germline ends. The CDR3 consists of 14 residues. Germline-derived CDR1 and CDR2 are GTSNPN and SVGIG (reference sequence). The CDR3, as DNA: TGTGCCTGGAGTGCAAGAGGGCTGGGTCAGCCCCAGCATTTT. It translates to CAWSARGLGQPQHF.

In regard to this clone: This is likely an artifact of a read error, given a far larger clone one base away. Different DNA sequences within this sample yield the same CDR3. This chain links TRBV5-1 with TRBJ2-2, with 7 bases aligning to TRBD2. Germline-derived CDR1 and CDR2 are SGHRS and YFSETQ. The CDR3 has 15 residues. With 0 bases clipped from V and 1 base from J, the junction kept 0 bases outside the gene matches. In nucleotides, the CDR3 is TGCGCCAGCAGCTTGGTAGCGGGGAACACCGGGGAGCTGTTTTTT. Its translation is CASSLVAGNTGELFF.

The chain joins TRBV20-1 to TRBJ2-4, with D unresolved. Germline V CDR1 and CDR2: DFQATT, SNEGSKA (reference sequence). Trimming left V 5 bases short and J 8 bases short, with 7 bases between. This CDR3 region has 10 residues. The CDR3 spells CSASKDIQYF. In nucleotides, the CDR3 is TGCAGTGCTTCTAAGGACATTCAGTACTTC.

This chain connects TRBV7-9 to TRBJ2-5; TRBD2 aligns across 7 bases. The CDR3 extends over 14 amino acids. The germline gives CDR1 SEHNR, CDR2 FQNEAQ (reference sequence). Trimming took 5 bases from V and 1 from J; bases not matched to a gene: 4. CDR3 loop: CASSPTSAQETQYF. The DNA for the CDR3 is TGTGCCAGCAGCCCCACTAGCGCCCAAGAGACCCAGTACTTC.

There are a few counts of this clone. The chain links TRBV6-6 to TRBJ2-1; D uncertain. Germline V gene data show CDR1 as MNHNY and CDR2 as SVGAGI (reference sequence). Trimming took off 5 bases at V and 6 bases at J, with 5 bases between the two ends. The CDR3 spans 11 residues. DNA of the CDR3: TGTGCCAGCAGTGAGGCCAATGAGCAGTTCTTC. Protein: CASSEANEQFF.

The DNA of the CDR3 is TGTGCCAGCAGCCAAGATCACCTCTCTGGGGCCAACGTCCTGACTTTC. This encodes CASSQDHLSGANVLTF. V and J are TRBV4-2 and TRBJ2-6; D not certain. Looked up from germline, CDR1 is LGHNA and CDR2 is YNFKEQ. Trimming shortened V by 0 bases and J by 0 bases, and 6 bases separated the two germline ends. This CDR3 region has 16 residues.

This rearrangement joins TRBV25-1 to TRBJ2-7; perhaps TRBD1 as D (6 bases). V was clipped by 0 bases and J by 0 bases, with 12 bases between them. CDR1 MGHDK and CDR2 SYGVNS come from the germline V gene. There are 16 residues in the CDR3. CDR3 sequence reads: CASSEYIGGLSYEQYF. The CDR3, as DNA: TGTGCCAGCAGTGAATATATTGGGGGCCTCTCCTACGAGCAGTACTTC.

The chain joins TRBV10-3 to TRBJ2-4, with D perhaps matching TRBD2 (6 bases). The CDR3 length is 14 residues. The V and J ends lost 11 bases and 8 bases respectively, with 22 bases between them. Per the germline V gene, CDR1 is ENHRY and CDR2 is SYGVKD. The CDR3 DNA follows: TGTGCCGCCTCAGGTAACCTGGGGGGTGACATTCAGTACTTC. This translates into CAASGNLGGDIQYF.

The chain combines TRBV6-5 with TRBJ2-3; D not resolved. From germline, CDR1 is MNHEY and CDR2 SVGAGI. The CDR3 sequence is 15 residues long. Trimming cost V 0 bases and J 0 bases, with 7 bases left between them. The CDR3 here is CASSYSPDSTDTQYF. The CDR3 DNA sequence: TGTGCCAGCAGTTACTCCCCGGATAGCACAGATACGCAGTATTTT.

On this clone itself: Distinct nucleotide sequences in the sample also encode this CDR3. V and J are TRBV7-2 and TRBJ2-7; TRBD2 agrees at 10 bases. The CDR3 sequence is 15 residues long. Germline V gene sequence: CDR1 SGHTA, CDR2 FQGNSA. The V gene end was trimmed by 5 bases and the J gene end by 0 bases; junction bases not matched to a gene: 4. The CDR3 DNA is TGTGCCAGCAGCCGGACTAGCGGCAGCTCCTACGAGCAGTACTTC. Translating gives CASSRTSGSSYEQYF.

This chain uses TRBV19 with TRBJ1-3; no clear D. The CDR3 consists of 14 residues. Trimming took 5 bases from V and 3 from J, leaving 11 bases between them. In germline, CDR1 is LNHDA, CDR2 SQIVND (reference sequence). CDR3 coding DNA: TGTGCCAGTAGTCCTCGGACTTATGGAAACACCATATATTTT. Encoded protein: CASSPRTYGNTIYF.

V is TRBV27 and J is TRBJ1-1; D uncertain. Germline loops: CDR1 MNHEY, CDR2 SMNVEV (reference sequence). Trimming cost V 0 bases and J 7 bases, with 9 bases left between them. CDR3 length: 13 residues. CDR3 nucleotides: TGTGCCAGCAGTTTATCGGCGGCTCTTGAAGCTTTCTTT. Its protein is CASSLSAALEAFF.